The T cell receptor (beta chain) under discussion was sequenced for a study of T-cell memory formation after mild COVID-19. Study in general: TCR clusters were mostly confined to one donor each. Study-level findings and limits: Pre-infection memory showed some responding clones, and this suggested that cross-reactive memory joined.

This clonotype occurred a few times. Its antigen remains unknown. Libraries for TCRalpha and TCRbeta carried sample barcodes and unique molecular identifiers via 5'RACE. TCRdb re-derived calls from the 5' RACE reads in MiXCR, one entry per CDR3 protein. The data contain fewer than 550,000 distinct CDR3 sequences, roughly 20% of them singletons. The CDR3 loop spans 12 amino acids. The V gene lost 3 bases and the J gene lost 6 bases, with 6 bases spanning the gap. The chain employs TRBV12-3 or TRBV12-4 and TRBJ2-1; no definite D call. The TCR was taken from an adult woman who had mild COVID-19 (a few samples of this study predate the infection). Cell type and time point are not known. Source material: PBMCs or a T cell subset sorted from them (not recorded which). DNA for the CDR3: TGTGCCAGCAGTTTCGGATCCAATGAGCAGTTCTTC. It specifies CASSFGSNEQFF.